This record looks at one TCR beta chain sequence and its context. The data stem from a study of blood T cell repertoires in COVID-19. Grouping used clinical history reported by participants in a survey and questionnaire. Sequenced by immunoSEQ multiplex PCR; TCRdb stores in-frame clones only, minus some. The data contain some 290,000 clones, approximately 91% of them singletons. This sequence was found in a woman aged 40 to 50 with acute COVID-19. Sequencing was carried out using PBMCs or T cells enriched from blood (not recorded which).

For the CDR3, the DNA is TGTGCCAGCAGCCCCCGACAGGGGAGCTATGGCTACACCTTC. As protein: CASSPRQGSYGYTF. The V call is TRBV5-6, the J call TRBJ1-2, with 8 positions matching TRBD1. Looked up from germline, CDR1 is SGHDT and CDR2 is YYEEEE. J was trimmed by 4 bases and V by 4 bases; bases with no gene match: 6. There are 14 residues in the CDR3.